This paragraph reports one T cell receptor (beta chain). Each patient went into thyroid surgery without having received any treatment. The length of the CDR3 is 17 residues. J was trimmed by 4 bases and V by 7 bases; bases with no gene match: 12. CDR1 and CDR2 (germline): MNHEY, SVGEGT. This specimen belongs to a study of metastatic and nonmetastatic thyroid tumors. Study in general: A comparison of repertoires was made across blood and tumor or nodule tissue from malignant and benign thyroid patients.

TCRdb reanalyzed the PCR reads with MiXCR. The table includes 35,000 to 50,000 clones, roughly 17% detected once. V gene TRBV6-2 or TRBV6-3 combines with J gene TRBJ2-1, with TRBD2 identical over 11 bases. The clonotype comes from a female donor with papillary thyroid cancer or a benign thyroid nodule (not recorded which). Some clones in this sample may be carry-over from other donors' samples. Sequencing used tumor tissue. In DNA, the CDR3 is TGTGCCAGCATTTCTTTTACTAGCGGGAGAATTTACAATGAGCAGTTCTTC. This gives the protein CASISFTSGRIYNEQFF.